This TCR beta chain was obtained from a study of shared clonotypes between healthy human individuals (TCRdb year 2020). For context, the study as a whole: Three men and a couple of women, aged 18 to 49 years, made up the cohort. Each donor's leukapheresis produced roughly between about 0.8 and 8.9 billion PBMCs. For each donor, CD4 naive and CD4 memory were each given three plates, CD8 naive was given two plates, and CD8 memory was given one plate. Libraries were prepared and TCR repertoires were sequenced by different laboratories using diverse techniques, in order to increase sequencing depth and limit assay-specific biases. To estimate repertoire size and how much clonotypes are shared between individuals, the study performed deep sequencing of blood TCR repertoires from a handful of healthy adults.

Compared with germline, V lacks 7 bases and J lacks 4 bases; bases without a gene match: 7. The germline V gene (reference sequence) yields MNHEY for CDR1 and SMNVEV for CDR2. Spanning cysteine to phenylalanine, the CDR3 consists of 13 amino acids. Solely the CDR3 DNA is kept, with 39 bases framed from the first base. What the work shows at the level of the full study, not this receptor alone: Because the study included a small number of donors, the genetic and exposure-history diversity represented was limited. Compared with non-shared clonotypes, the clonotypes found in all four sorted-subset donors had higher generation probabilities. Even with the large sequencing depth, rarefaction of the sorted-subset datasets indicated that sequencing was incomplete. Pairwise subsampling led to the expectation that sequencing depth would affect the degree of clonotype sharing among donors. Sampling was restricted to blood, and TCR repertoires in tissue are likely to differ from TCR repertoires in blood. Naive subsets generally had larger estimated clonotype richness than memory subsets. Across several donors, around 5% of naive CD4, over 3% of naive CD8, around 2.5% of memory CD4, and 0.4% to 0.45% of memory CD8 clonotypes were shared.

Donors were healthy HIV-negative adults with no recently reported acute infections or vaccinations. Only Caucasian adults living in Nashville, Tennessee, USA were represented among the donors. CD4+ T cells were enriched by magnetic negative selection, after which naive cells were positively selected on CD45RA and the negative fraction was taken as the memory subset. Blood was collected by leukapheresis, and PBMCs were isolated by Ficoll-Histopaque density gradient centrifugation and then cryopreserved in liquid nitrogen vapor phase. Analytical flow cytometry was used to check the purity and quantity of every magnetically sorted T cell population. Genomic DNA was isolated from each sorted fraction and quantified by UV absorbance on a Nanodrop 2000c. TCR CDR3 regions were amplified from genomic DNA by multiplex PCR using the deep immunoSEQ assay. For each cell subset, the extracted genomic DNA was distributed evenly across all wells of several immunoSEQ 96-well plates, and each plate served as one replicate. For sorted subsets, 150 to 250 ng of genomic DNA, equivalent to around 29,000 T cell genomes, went into each replicate PCR. Purified libraries were measured with a Qubit 3.0 fluorometer, size-checked on a Bioanalyzer 2100, and measured again with the KAPA Library Quantification kit. Each immunoSEQ 96-well plate was sequenced on its own single-read 150-cycle Illumina NextSeq 550 flow cell. The authors' analysis ran thus. The immunoSEQ output contained only junctional sequences without quality scores, so filtering could not match that applied to full-length reads. Sequences were annotated with PyIR, a Python wrapper for IgBLAST v1.9, and V/J genes and CDR3 were assigned using IMGT germline references. Reads were removed for weak V/J assignments (E-value above 1e-6), missing CDR3, stop codons, out-of-frame junctions, or ambiguous translated residues. A V3J clonotype was defined by an identical inferred V gene, J gene, and CDR3 amino acid sequence. The percentage overlap between two repertoires was calculated by dividing the number of shared unique clonotypes by the size of the smaller repertoire. RTK rarefaction, the Chao1 estimator, and Recon v2.1 estimates of unobserved clonotypes were used to assess repertoire richness. OLGA was used to compute generation probabilities for all TCRbeta clonotypes that the gDNA method yielded from a few donors. TCRdb holds this immuneACCESS table with in-frame rearrangements only. Some clones are missing; in checked studies, unresolved V genes explain under half, and the rest has no known cause. That table is the source of V, J and clone size, and D and trimming were worked out from the DNA. The sample table holds a few hundred thousand clones, of which more than 95% were seen once. In total, the top ten clones hold about 0.057% of the sample.

On this clone: No cognate antigen has been identified for it. No much larger clone is present one base from it, and per-base qualities are unavailable.

The receptor chain draws on TRBV27 and TRBJ2-7, and TRBD1 aligns with 7 junction nucleotides. The material sequenced was naive CD4+ T cells sorted from blood. This specimen's cell subset or site label, interpreted: CD45RA+ positively selected. The source is a woman aged 25 to 39 in good health. The bases are TGTGCCAGCAACCCGGCAGGGGGTTACGAGCAGTACTTC. Translated, this gives CASNPAGGYEQYF.